This passage covers 21 T cell receptor beta chains from one sample sequenced in a study of OX40 agonist ivuxolimab in advanced cancers. Method: immunoSEQ multiplex PCR; TCRdb's copy keeps in-frame clones and lacks some. Here the sample spans 75,000 to 95,000 clones, 85% being singletons. The source material was CD4+ or CD8+ T cells sorted from blood, sampled in a trial of the OX40 agonist ivuxolimab. The origin of the receptors is an adult with an advanced solid tumor such as melanoma, head and neck, liver or kidney cancer.

In this sample, this clone turned up once. The genes are TRBV6-4 and TRBJ2-7, with D perhaps given as TRBD1 or TRBD2 (5 bases each). The CDR3 has 18 residues. Trimming took 3 bases from V and 2 from J, leaving 23 bases between them. Per the germline V gene, CDR1 is MRHNA and CDR2 is SNTAGT. The CDR3, as DNA: TGTGCCAGCAGTGATATCTGGGGCGGTCGGGACGAAACCTACGAGCAGTACTTC. This sequence encodes CASSDIWGGRDETYEQYF.

This clone appeared once. The chain carries TRBV6-1 and TRBJ2-7, with 8 bases identical to TRBD1. The CDR3 has 15 residues. V shed 4 bases and J 2 bases; nucleotides not matched to a gene: 7. CDR1 and CDR2 from the germline V gene are MNHNS and SASEGT. The CDR3: CASSVTGGLTYEQYF. In nucleotides, the CDR3 is TGTGCCAGCAGTGTCACAGGGGGACTCACCTACGAGCAGTACTTC.

The V gene is TRBV19, the J gene TRBJ1-1; no definite D call. The CDR3 covers 15 residues. V lost 3 bases to trimming and J lost 0 bases, with 11 bases between them. Germline V lookup: CDR1 LNHDA, CDR2 SQIVND (reference sequence). The DNA of the CDR3 is TGTGCCAGTAGTATTTACTCAACCGTGAACACTGAAGCTTTCTTT. It yields the protein CASSIYSTVNTEAFF.

This clone was found once. This sequence joins TRBV27 and TRBJ2-5; D might be TRBD1 (5 bases). Germline CDR1 is MNHEY and CDR2 is SMNVEV (reference sequence). V shed 6 bases and J shed 5 bases, with 13 bases lying between them. CDR3 length: 13 residues. The CDR3 coding sequence is TGTGCCAGCAGACCTAGGGGATTGGAGACCCAGTACTTC. It yields the protein CASRPRGLETQYF.

This clone has only one observation. V is TRBV11-2 and J is TRBJ2-3; D is unclear. The CDR3 is made up of 15 amino acids. Trimming shortened V by 5 bases and J by 6 bases, and 18 bases separated the two germline ends. Germline V gene data show CDR1 as SGHAT and CDR2 as FQNNGV. CDR3: CASSPGPNSVDTQYF. CDR3 bases: TGTGCCAGCAGCCCCGGACCCAACTCGGTGGATACGCAGTATTTT. Based on the CDR3 plus reference TRBV11-2 and TRBJ2-3, the full variable domain is EAGVAQSPRYKIIEKRQSVAFWCNPISGHATLYWYQQILGQGPKLLIQFQNNGVVDDSQLPKDRFSAERLKGVDSTLKIQPAKLEDSAVYLCASSPGPNSVDTQYFGPGTRLTVL.

V and J are TRBV27 and TRBJ1-2; D is uncertain. The CDR3 runs 14 residues. V lost 0 bases to trimming and J lost 5 bases, with 10 bases between them. CDR1 and CDR2 (germline): MNHEY, SMNVEV (reference sequence). Here the CDR3 reads CASSLSARIYGYTF. CDR3 coding DNA: TGTGCCAGCAGTTTATCGGCCAGGATATATGGCTACACCTTC.

The chain employs TRBV5-1 and TRBJ1-4; maybe TRBD1 (5 bases). The V and J ends lost 1 base and 8 bases respectively, with 12 bases between them. CDR1 is SGHRS, CDR2 YFSETQ, per germline. The CDR3 contains 14 residues. Written as DNA, the CDR3 is TGCGCCAGCAGCTTGAGGGGTAATAGGGAAAAACTGTTTTTT. This encodes CASSLRGNREKLFF.

V gene TRBV20-1 combines with J gene TRBJ2-5, with D unresolved. Germline V gene lookup returns CDR1 DFQATT and CDR2 SNEGSKA (reference sequence). Trimming left V 4 bases short and J 4 bases short, with 4 bases between. The CDR3 spans 10 residues. The CDR3 sequence: CSAIVETQYF. The CDR3 DNA reads TGCAGTGCTATTGTAGAGACCCAGTACTTC.

A word on this clone: The junction departs from the called germline gene at one end, perhaps through a read error. V gene TRBV7-7 combines with J gene TRBJ2-1; TRBD2 aligns across 9 bases. CDR1 is SSHAT, CDR2 FNYEAQ, per germline (reference sequence). This CDR3 comprises 16 residues. CDR3 DNA: TGTGCTAGCAGCTTATCTGCGGGGGGGAAGAACAATGAGCAGTTCTTC. Amino acid sequence: CASSLSAGGKNNEQFF.

This sequence joins TRBV7-9 and TRBJ2-7; weak D call: TRBD1 (5 bases). V was trimmed by 5 bases and J by 6 bases, leaving 17 bases between them. The CDR3 is made up of 14 amino acids. Germline-derived CDR1 and CDR2 are SEHNR and FQNEAQ (reference sequence). The CDR3 sequence is CASSPQGPWGEQYF. The CDR3 DNA is TGTGCCAGCAGCCCTCAGGGCCCGTGGGGCGAGCAGTACTTC.

The chain joins TRBV4-1 to TRBJ1-2; TRBD1 matches at 8 bases. The germline CDR1 and CDR2 sequences are MGHRA and YSYEKL. There are 14 residues in the CDR3. Trimming cost V 3 bases and J 3 bases; bases outside gene matches: 3. The CDR3 coding sequence is TGCGCCAGCAGCCACCCGGACAGGGACTATGGCTACACCTTC. Protein sequence: CASSHPDRDYGYTF.

The chain combines TRBV5-1 with TRBJ1-2, with a weak D call TRBD1 (5 bases). The CDR3 is 14 amino acids. From germline, CDR1 is SGHRS and CDR2 YFSETQ. Trimming pared 7 bases from V and 4 bases from J, leaving 17 bases between. The CDR3 protein is CASSEQGPLYGYTF. CDR3 nucleotides: TGCGCCAGCTCCGAGCAGGGACCCCTCTATGGCTACACCTTC.

The chain has TRBV4-3 and TRBJ2-7; D remains ambiguous. This CDR3 is built from 13 residues. V was pared by 0 bases and J by 5 bases, with 8 bases between. Germline V gives CDR1 LGHNA, CDR2 YSLEER. DNA for the CDR3: TGCGCCAGCAGCCAAGAAATCCTCCACGAGCAGTACTTC. This gives the protein CASSQEILHEQYF.

This sequence joins TRBV5-1 and TRBJ2-1; possibly TRBD1 for D (6 bases). The length of the CDR3 is 13 residues. Trimming removed 4 bases from V and 8 bases from J, with 13 bases in between. Germline V gives CDR1 SGHRS, CDR2 YFSETQ. The CDR3 reads CASSPTGFDEQFF. CDR3 nucleotides: TGCGCCAGCAGCCCAACAGGGTTCGATGAGCAGTTCTTC.

This clone was detected only a few times. CDR3 protein: CASSVAARNTEAFF. The CDR3 region has the DNA TGTGCCAGCAGCGTGGCAGCAAGGAACACTGAAGCTTTCTTT. The chain recombines TRBV9 with TRBJ1-1; D uncertain. Per the germline V gene, CDR1 is SGDLS and CDR2 is YYNGEE. The CDR3 consists of 14 residues. Trimming stripped 2 bases from V and 1 base from J, with 9 bases between.

This chain joins TRBV19 and TRBJ1-6; 9 nucleotides align to TRBD1. CDR3 length: 15 residues. V lost 5 bases, J lost 11 bases, and 10 bases stayed unmatched. CDR1 and CDR2 (germline): LNHDA, SQIVND (reference sequence). The CDR3 spells CASSPSDRGITPLHF. DNA for the CDR3: TGTGCCAGTAGTCCCTCGGACAGGGGCATTACACCCCTCCACTTT. The variable domain in full, with the rest retrieved from reference TRBV19 and TRBJ1-6, is DGGITQSPKYLFRKEGQNVTLSCEQNLNHDAMYWYRQDPGQGLRLIYYSQIVNDFQKGDIAEGYSVSREKKESFPLTVTSAQKNPTAFYLCASSPSDRGITPLHFGNGTRLTVT.

CDR3 DNA: TGTGCCAGCAGCAGCCTTGACAGGGACACTGAAGCTTTCTTT. This encodes CASSSLDRDTEAFF. The V call is TRBV7-6, the J call TRBJ1-1; 7 bases match TRBD1. Losses at the gene ends were 5 bases for V and 3 bases for J; bases not matched to a gene: 6. The germline V gene encodes CDR1 SGHVS and CDR2 FNYEAQ. The CDR3 loop spans 14 amino acids. Filled out from reference TRBV7-6 and TRBJ1-1, the complete variable domain reads GAGVSQSPRYKVTKRGQDVALRCDPISGHVSLYWYRQALGQGPEFLTYFNYEAQQDKSGLPNDRFSAERPEGSISTLTIQRTEQRDSAMYRCASSSLDRDTEAFFGQGTRLTVV.

This sequence joins TRBV5-1 and TRBJ1-1; D is unresolved. Germline CDR1 SGHRS, CDR2 YFSETQ. V shed 0 bases and J shed 3 bases, with 12 bases lying between them. CDR3 length equals 15 residues. CDR3 DNA: TGCGCCAGCAGCTTGGGGGGAGCCTCGGACACTGAAGCTTTCTTT. Amino acid sequence: CASSLGGASDTEAFF.

The V and J genes are TRBV7-2 and TRBJ2-7, with 9 bases matching TRBD2. The junction had 7 bases not matched to a gene; V was cut back by 5 bases and J by 2 bases. Germline loops: CDR1 SGHTA, CDR2 FQGNSA. This CDR3 spans 15 amino acids. CDR3 in amino acids: CASSAMTSGTYEQYF. The CDR3 coding sequence is TGTGCCAGCAGCGCGATGACTAGCGGAACCTACGAGCAGTACTTC. Full variable domain (rest looked up from reference TRBV7-2 and TRBJ2-7): GAGVSQSPSNKVTEKGKDVELRCDPISGHTALYWYRQSLGQGLEFLIYFQGNSAPDKSGLPSDRFSAERTGGSVSTLTIQRTQQEDSAVYLCASSAMTSGTYEQYFGPGTRLTVT.

This sequence joins TRBV6-5 and TRBJ1-1, with D unresolved. The length of the CDR3 is 13 residues. Germline CDR1 and CDR2: MNHEY and SVGAGI. V gave up 7 bases and J gave up 1 base, with 10 bases separating them. The CDR3 bases are TGTGCCAGCAACAAACAGAGGAACACTGAAGCTTTCTTT. Its translation is CASNKQRNTEAFF.

The chain combines TRBV4-2 with TRBJ1-5; TRBD1 agrees at 7 bases. V was pared by 3 bases and J by 0 bases, with 8 bases of the junction left unmatched. The CDR3 extends over 17 amino acids. The germline V gene has CDR1 LGHNA and CDR2 YNFKEQ. CDR3 in amino acids: CASSHSPRDSSNQPQHF. CDR3 DNA sequence: TGTGCCAGCAGCCACAGTCCCCGGGACAGTAGCAATCAGCCCCAGCATTTT.